The next 17 T cell receptor beta chains were all read from a single sample in a study of regulatory T cells in long-lasting Graves disease. For TCR beta, libraries came from iRepertoire HTBI primers and Arm-PCR of CDR3 regions. TCRdb analysed the multiplex PCR reads with MiXCR anew, one entry per CDR3 protein. The table has 600,000 to 650,000 distinct CDR3 sequences, about 15% seen once; the top ten hold approximately 18%. Time point of the sample: newly diagnosed GD, antithyroid drugs for less than 3 months. PBMC-derived RNA was used for the TCR library. These data were also filed under a second study, of T cells in Graves' hyperthyroidism and ophthalmopathy.

Sequencing used peripheral blood mononuclear cells (PBMCs), obtained at new diagnosis, from a patient treated with antithyroid drugs. These receptors all stem from a woman aged 30 to 39 with Graves disease.

Of note for this clonotype: A much bigger clone sits one base away, suggesting this may be a read error. The J gene is TRBJ2-1, the V gene TRBV2; D gene uncertain. Between the trimmed V and J ends, which lost 5 bases and 10 bases, there was a span of 15 bases. The CDR3 extends over 13 amino acids. CDR1 is SNHLY and CDR2 is FYNNEI in the germline V gene. The CDR3 region is CASSPDESHEQFF. The CDR3 DNA is TGTGCCAGCAGTCCCGATGAGAGCCACGAGCAGTTCTTC.

The chain is built from TRBV5-4 and TRBJ2-1; TRBD1 might be the D (6 bases). V lost 1 base and J lost 5, with 10 bases in between. The CDR3 has 14 residues. CDR1 and CDR2 (germline): SGHNT, YYREEE (reference sequence). The CDR3 coding sequence is TGTGCCAGCAGCTTGAGGACAGCCAACAATGAGCAGTTCTTC. The encoded protein is CASSLRTANNEQFF.

This clonotype was picked up many times. The chain combines TRBV28 with TRBJ1-4, with TRBD1 as a possible D gene (5 bases). V lost 6 bases, J lost 4 bases, and 12 bases lay in between. There are 14 residues in the CDR3. The germline V gene encodes CDR1 MDHEN and CDR2 SYDVKM. CDR3 in amino acids: CASRTPGINEKLFF. CDR3 coding DNA: TGTGCCAGCAGGACACCAGGGATTAATGAAAAACTGTTTTTT.

This clonotype was detected a few times. The CDR3 spells CASSPRLAGVKNEQFF. CDR3 in DNA: TGTGCCAGCAGTCCCAGACTAGCGGGAGTAAAAAATGAGCAGTTCTTC. V usage is TRBV6-1 and J usage is TRBJ2-1, with 12 bases matching TRBD2. There are 16 residues in the CDR3. V was pared by 5 bases and J by 7 bases, with 9 bases of the junction left unmatched. Germline CDR1 is MNHNS and CDR2 is SASEGT.

The chain links TRBV5-1 to TRBJ2-7; the D is unclear. Trimming pared 3 bases from V and 3 bases from J, leaving 10 bases between. CDR3 length: 13 amino acids. The germline V gene encodes CDR1 SGHRS and CDR2 YFSETQ. The CDR3 spells CASSSISSYEQYF. CDR3 coding DNA: TGCGCCAGCAGCTCAATTTCGAGCTACGAGCAGTACTTC.

This chain joins TRBV5-8 and TRBJ2-4; D not resolved. V shed 3 bases and J shed 9 bases, with 22 bases lying between them. The germline V gene encodes CDR1 SGHTS and CDR2 YDEGEE. CDR3 length: 16 residues. Written as DNA, the CDR3 is TGTGCCAGCAGCTCACCCCGAGCCACAGACCCGGGCATTCAGTACTTC. Its translation is CASSSPRATDPGIQYF.

This clonotype was picked up many times. The V and J genes are TRBV7-2 and TRBJ1-1; no definite D call. Trimming left V 6 bases short and J 0 bases short, with 8 bases between. This CDR3 spans 13 amino acids. Germline assignment: CDR1 SGHTA and CDR2 FQGNSA. CDR3 nucleotides: TGTGCCAGCAGTTTGTGGTTGAACACTGAAGCTTTCTTT. Translation gives CASSLWLNTEAFF. The full variable domain, with the rest looked up from reference TRBV7-2 and TRBJ1-1, is GAGVSQSPSNKVTEKGKDVELRCDPISGHTALYWYRQSLGQGLEFLIYFQGNSAPDKSGLPSDRFSAERTGGSVSTLTIQRTQQEDSAVYLCASSLWLNTEAFFGQGTRLTVV.

This chain links TRBV28 with TRBJ1-3, with D perhaps TRBD1 (5 bases). Germline CDR1 reads MDHEN; CDR2 reads SYDVKM. V was clipped by 8 bases and J by 8 bases, with 13 bases between them. This CDR3 is 12 amino acids long. In nucleotides, the CDR3 is TGTGCCAGCTCCGGGGGGGGAGACACCATATATTTT. Its translation is CASSGGGDTIYF.

The table lists this clonotype with many counts. The CDR3 DNA sequence: TGTGCCAGCAGTTTGGCGGGAGATTCCTACGAGCAGTACTTC. Amino acid sequence: CASSLAGDSYEQYF. The chain recombines TRBV12-3 or TRBV12-4 with TRBJ2-7; 7 bases are shared with TRBD2. V was clipped by 3 bases and J by 1 base; unmatched bases: 3. The CDR3 has 14 residues.

This clonotype was detected only a few times. This sequence joins TRBV19 and TRBJ2-1; possible D gene TRBD1, 6 bases. V was cut by 3 bases and J by 10 bases, with 16 bases left in between. CDR3 size: 14 residues. The germline V gene encodes CDR1 LNHDA and CDR2 SQIVND (reference sequence). The DNA for the CDR3 is TGTGCCAGTAGTATGTCCCTGGGACAACCCGAGCAGTTCTTC. Translation gives CASSMSLGQPEQFF.

In this sample, this clonotype turned up many times. This rearrangement joins TRBV2 to TRBJ2-2, with 9 bases matching TRBD1. Germline assignment: CDR1 SNHLY and CDR2 FYNNEI. V was pared by 7 bases and J by 0 bases, with 3 bases of the junction left unmatched. This CDR3 has 15 amino acids. The DNA of the CDR3 is TGTGCCAGCAACGGACAGGGGCCGAACACCGGGGAGCTGTTTTTT. Translating it yields CASNGQGPNTGELFF.

This clonotype has only a few counts. V and J are TRBV3-1 and TRBJ2-3; 7 bases map to TRBD2. The CDR3 extends over 14 amino acids. J gave up 4 bases and V 8 bases, and 9 bases lay outside the gene matches. Germline V gives CDR1 LGHDT, CDR2 YNNKEL (reference sequence). The CDR3 reads CASPGRMGADTQYF. As DNA, the CDR3 is TGTGCCAGCCCCGGGAGGATGGGCGCAGATACGCAGTATTTT.

The J gene is TRBJ2-1, the V gene TRBV25-1; 7 bases are a match to TRBD2. The length of the CDR3 is 14 residues. CDR1 is MGHDK, CDR2 SYGVNS, per germline. J lost 5 bases, V lost 8 bases, and 9 bases had no gene match. The CDR3 is CASGRDYSNNEQFF. For the CDR3, the DNA is TGTGCCAGCGGCCGGGACTACTCAAACAATGAGCAGTTCTTC.

About this clonotype: This clone may be a read error of a much larger clone one base away. The gene calls are TRBV30 and TRBJ2-3; 8 positions agree with TRBD2. The DNA end lines up better with TRBJ2-1; the J call may be wrong. CDR1 and CDR2 (germline): GTSNPN, SVGIG (reference sequence). The CDR3 extends over 16 amino acids. DNA for the CDR3: TGTGCCTGGAGTGTACTACCGGGACTAGGGTACAATGGGCAGTTCTTC. The encoded protein is CAWSVLPGLGYNGQFF.

This clonotype appeared once. This may come from a read error, since a much larger clone is one base off. This rearrangement joins TRBV6-1 to TRBJ1-1; tentative D call: TRBD1 (5 bases). Germline assignment: CDR1 MNHNS and CDR2 SASEGT. The V gene lost 5 bases and the J gene lost 3 bases, with 19 bases spanning the gap. This CDR3 region has 16 residues. The CDR3 loop reads CASSLPGGFWYTEAFF. CDR3 coding DNA: TGTGCCAGCAGTCTACCGGGGGGTTTCTGGTACACTGAAGCTTTCTTT.

The chain employs TRBV10-3 and TRBJ2-3; the D is unclear. The germline V gene encodes CDR1 ENHRY and CDR2 SYGVKD. The CDR3 covers 17 residues. The V gene lost 10 bases and the J gene lost 2 bases, with 25 bases spanning the gap. CDR3 bases: TGTGCCAACACGGATCGGGCAATGTCTATACTCACAGATACGCAGTATTTT. Translating it yields CANTDRAMSILTDTQYF.

The chain carries TRBV20-1 and TRBJ1-1; no firm D call. Between the trimmed V and J ends, which lost 1 base and 4 bases, there was a span of 19 bases. The CDR3 consists of 16 residues. Germline-derived CDR1 and CDR2 are DFQATT and SNEGSKA (reference sequence). The CDR3 nucleotides are TGCAGTGCTAGAGGGCGGTTTTTGGGATCGGGCACTGAAGCTTTCTTT. Its protein is CSARGRFLGSGTEAFF.